A selection of T cell receptor beta chains follows, all from one sample in a study of TIL therapy for anti-PD-1-resistant metastatic lung cancer. Sequenced by immunoSEQ multiplex PCR; TCRdb stores in-frame clones only, minus some. The data show tens of thousands of clones, around 86% seen once. This specimen consisted of blood, obtained at baseline. The receptors shown here come from a person aged 25 to 80 with non-small cell lung cancer. Both conserved end residues are trimmed from each CDR3. The order of the fields is J gene, clone size, V gene, CDR3 protein. Clone size is not always given. Where it is, it says once, few, many or a class for expanded clones.

>TRBJ2-7|NA|TRBV5-1
ASIPTPGQASYEQY
>TRBJ2-7|NA|TRBV6-5
ASRDRDWGYEQY
>TRBJ2-2|NA|TRBV11-2
ASSPYGQGSSTGELF
>TRBJ2-1|few|TRBV7-9
ASSLDGAGEQF
>TRBJ2-5|NA|TRBV5-3
ARSLLQGIQY
>TRBJ1-5|NA|TRBV27
ASSPGTGNQPQH
>TRBJ1-1|NA|TRBV5-1
ASSATGGYEAF
>TRBJ1-4|NA|TRBV3-1/TRBV3-2
ASSQERGEANEKLF
>TRBJ2-2|NA|TRBV9
ANTGTSNTGELF
>TRBJ2-7|NA|TRBV5-1
ASSLAGPDRPRY
>TRBJ1-4|NA|TRBV7-2
ASSPKWTPTNEKLF
>TRBJ1-6|NA|TRBV15
ATSRGVGQADYNSPLH
>TRBJ2-7|once|TRBV14
ASSQPPLSYEQY
>TRBJ2-5|NA|TRBV15
ATRQTEGRGRRETQY
>TRBJ2-1|NA|TRBV2
ASSGSRNEQF
>TRBJ1-1|NA|TRBV7-2
ASSLGYGTEAF
>TRBJ2-3|NA|TRBV19
ASSMGQRGLTDTQY
>TRBJ2-3|NA|TRBV28
ASSLRPYRPDTQY
>TRBJ1-4|once|TRBV18
ASSPHPPPEGLGEKLF
>TRBJ2-7|NA|TRBV5-5
ASSLGESPYEQY
>TRBJ2-7|NA|TRBV27
ASSPALLSYEQY
>TRBJ2-3|NA|TRBV19
ASAEGATDTQY
>TRBJ1-6|NA|TRBV2
ASSGGFNSPLH
>TRBJ2-7|NA|TRBV7-9
ASSPLARHGSYEQY
>TRBJ1-5|once|TRBV28
ASRGGYSNQPQH
>TRBJ1-2|NA|TRBV29-1
SVEGASRGPPYGYT
>TRBJ2-1|NA|TRBV7-8
ASSLASGTSGRGNEQF
>TRBJ1-6|NA|TRBV11-2
ASSLYRQSSYNSPLH
>TRBJ2-5|NA|TRBV12-2
ASRVSDRGGLETQY
>TRBJ1-5|NA|TRBV2
ASSRGGPGNQPQH
>TRBJ2-7|few|TRBV7-2
ASSPNGGEQY
>TRBJ1-5|NA|TRBV5-1
ASSLVEQGPQH
>TRBJ1-5|NA|TRBV20-1
SASGLRGNQPQH
>TRBJ1-2|NA|TRBV27
ASSMTGGQGYT
>TRBJ2-6|NA|TRBV29-1
SVSTGANVLT
>TRBJ2-3|once|TRBV7-9
ASTSGRVSTDTQY
>TRBJ1-1|few|TRBV30
AWSVSDSRAF
>TRBJ1-1|NA|TRBV20-1
SASSATEAF
>TRBJ2-2|NA|TRBV2
ASSFAAGELF
>TRBJ2-3|NA|TRBV18
ASSPGQPSTDTQY
>TRBJ1-2|NA|TRBV7-2
ASSLDREGYT
>TRBJ2-2|NA|TRBV7-9
ASSLDWQRAGELF
>TRBJ2-3|NA|TRBV9
ASSVEGTGVGTDTQY
>TRBJ1-1|NA|TRBV19
ASSPARTGGTEAF
>TRBJ1-6|NA|TRBV30
AWSAMTGGDGNSPLH
>TRBJ2-1|few|TRBV9
ASSVAYGGAFNEQF
>TRBJ1-2|NA|TRBV4-3
ASSQDRSYGYT
>TRBJ2-7|NA|TRBV6-5
ASSTDSYEQY
>TRBJ1-4|once|TRBV7-2
ASSLGFGDVRRGKLF
>TRBJ2-7|NA|TRBV11-3
ASSALEDYEQY
>TRBJ1-2|NA|TRBV28
ASKANPIYGYT
>TRBJ1-1|NA|TRBV18
ASSVADQNTEAF
>TRBJ2-5|NA|TRBV5-1
ASSPGLARGGETQY
>TRBJ1-5|hyperexpanded|TRBV5-6
ASSWSGNQPQH
>TRBJ1-4|NA|TRBV5-1
ASSLVGEKLF
>TRBJ2-7|NA|TRBV7-9
ASSLHQGEQY
>TRBJ1-2|NA|TRBV6-2/TRBV6-3
ASSYLGGGRSGYT
>TRBJ2-7|NA|TRBV2
ASRDQGREQY
>TRBJ2-5|NA|TRBV5-1
ASSPPGGGETQY
>TRBJ2-2|NA|TRBV18
ASSPLEAGELF